The clone carrying this T cell receptor beta chain is a singleton in its sample. Its antigen is currently unknown. This sample stems from a study of CD8 T cells in Susac syndrome. Study results and limitations: The study's TCR sequencing and HLA analysis drew on a certain number of individuals. That number was acknowledged as relatively small.

With random hexamers, roughly 0.45 to 1 ug RNA was reverse transcribed. TCR beta CDR3 was amplified by immunoSEQ covering 54 Vbeta and 13 Jbeta. MiXCR, applied by TCRdb to the immunoSEQ multiplex PCR reads, yields one record per CDR3 protein. The table includes some 260,000 distinct CDR3 sequences, 90% to 95% detected once. In blood CD8+ and CD4+ T cells, TCR beta underwent sequencing. Multiple sclerosis controls were treatment-naive patients with stable or active relapsing-remitting disease. CDR1 and CDR2 from the germline V gene are SGHNT and YYREEE (reference sequence). The CDR3 has 15 residues. The ends were cut back, 2 bases at V and 3 bases at J, with 14 bases in the middle.

This clonotype was sampled from a human donor with multiple sclerosis. The material sequenced was CD4+ T cells from PBMCs. The chain combines TRBV5-4 with TRBJ2-5, with a tentative D call TRBD2 (6 bases). The DNA of the CDR3 is TGTGCCAGCAGCTTCGTATCGGGACTCGAAGAGACCCAGTACTTC. It codes for CASSFVSGLEETQYF.